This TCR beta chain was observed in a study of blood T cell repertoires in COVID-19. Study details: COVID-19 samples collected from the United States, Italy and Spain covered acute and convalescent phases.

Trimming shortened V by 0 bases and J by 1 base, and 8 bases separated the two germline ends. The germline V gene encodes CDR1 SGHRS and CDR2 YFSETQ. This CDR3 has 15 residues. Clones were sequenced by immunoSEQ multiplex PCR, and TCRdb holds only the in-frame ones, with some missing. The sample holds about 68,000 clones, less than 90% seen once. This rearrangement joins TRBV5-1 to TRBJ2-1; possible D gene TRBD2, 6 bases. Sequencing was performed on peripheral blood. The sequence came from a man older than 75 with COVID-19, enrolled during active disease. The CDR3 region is CASSLASGSYNEQFF. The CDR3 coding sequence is TGCGCCAGCAGCTTGGCCAGCGGGTCCTACAATGAGCAGTTCTTC.